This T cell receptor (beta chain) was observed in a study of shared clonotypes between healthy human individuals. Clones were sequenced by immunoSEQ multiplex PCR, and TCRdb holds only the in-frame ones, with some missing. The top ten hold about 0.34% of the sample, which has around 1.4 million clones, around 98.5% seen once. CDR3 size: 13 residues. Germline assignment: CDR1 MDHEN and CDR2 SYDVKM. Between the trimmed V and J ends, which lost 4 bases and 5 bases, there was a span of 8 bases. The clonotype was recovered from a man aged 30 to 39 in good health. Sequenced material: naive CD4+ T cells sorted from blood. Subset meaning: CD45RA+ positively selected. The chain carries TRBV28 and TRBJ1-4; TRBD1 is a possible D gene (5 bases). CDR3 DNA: TGTGCCAGCAGTTCGGGGGGGAATGAAAAACTGTTTTTT. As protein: CASSSGGNEKLFF.